Described below is a single TCR beta chain sequence and its context. The same CDR3 is also encoded by other DNA sequences in this sample. Indicated time point: newly diagnosed, previously untreated cHL patient sample. This entry belongs to a study of PD-1 blockade in classical Hodgkin lymphoma. Clones were read by immunoSEQ multiplex PCR, and TCRdb kept only the in-frame ones, dropping some. The sample consists of some 70,000 clones, over 90% of them appearing once. The CDR3 spans 15 residues. Germline loops: CDR1 MNHEY, CDR2 SVGAGI. The J segment lost 5 bases and the V segment lost 0 bases, leaving 3 bases of the junction unmatched.

What was sequenced was peripheral blood mononuclear cells (PBMCs). The source of this sequence is a human donor with classical Hodgkin lymphoma. The chain has TRBV6-5 and TRBJ1-2; 10 nucleotides match TRBD1. CDR3 protein: CASSYSGQGGYGYTF. In DNA, the CDR3 is TGTGCCAGCAGTTACTCAGGACAGGGGGGTTATGGCTACACCTTC.